This T cell receptor (beta chain) was captured by sequencing in a study of T cells in women clearing cervical HPV infection. Study overall: Case blood drawn at lesion detection; control blood after infection cleared. The study, taken as a whole, reports: CIN3+ cases had significantly higher TCR richness than controls; evenness did not differ.

The protocol was immunoSEQ multiplex PCR, while the TCRdb copy is restricted to in-frame clones and leaves out a portion. The table lists more than 20,000 clones. With V trimmed by 3 bases and J by 6 bases, 2 bases remained unmatched. The CDR3 sequence is 14 residues long. CDR1 is SEHNR, CDR2 FQNEAQ, per germline (reference sequence). As for this clone: Its specificity is not known. The CDR3 goes on 3 residues after the read ends, and that part is filled in from the germline J gene.

The sample taken for sequencing was blood buffy coat. This receptor was obtained from a woman between 18 and 70 years old with a cervical HPV16 infection that either progressed to CIN3+ or cleared (not recorded which). This rearrangement joins TRBV7-9 to TRBJ2-2, with 9 nucleotides matching TRBD2. The DNA read from the CDR3 is TGTGCCAGCAGCTTGGGGACTAGCCCCGGGGAG. Translation gives CASSLGTSPGE. The whole CDR3 sequence is CASSLGTSPGELFF.